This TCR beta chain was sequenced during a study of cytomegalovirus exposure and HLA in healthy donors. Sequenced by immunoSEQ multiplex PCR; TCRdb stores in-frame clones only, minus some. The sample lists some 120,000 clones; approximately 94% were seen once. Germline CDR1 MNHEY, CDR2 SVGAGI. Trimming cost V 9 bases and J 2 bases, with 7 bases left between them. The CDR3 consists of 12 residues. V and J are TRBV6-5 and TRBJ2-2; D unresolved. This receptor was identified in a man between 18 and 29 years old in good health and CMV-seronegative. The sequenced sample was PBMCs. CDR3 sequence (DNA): TGTGCCAGTGGGCCCAACACCGGGGAGCTGTTTTTT. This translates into CASGPNTGELFF.